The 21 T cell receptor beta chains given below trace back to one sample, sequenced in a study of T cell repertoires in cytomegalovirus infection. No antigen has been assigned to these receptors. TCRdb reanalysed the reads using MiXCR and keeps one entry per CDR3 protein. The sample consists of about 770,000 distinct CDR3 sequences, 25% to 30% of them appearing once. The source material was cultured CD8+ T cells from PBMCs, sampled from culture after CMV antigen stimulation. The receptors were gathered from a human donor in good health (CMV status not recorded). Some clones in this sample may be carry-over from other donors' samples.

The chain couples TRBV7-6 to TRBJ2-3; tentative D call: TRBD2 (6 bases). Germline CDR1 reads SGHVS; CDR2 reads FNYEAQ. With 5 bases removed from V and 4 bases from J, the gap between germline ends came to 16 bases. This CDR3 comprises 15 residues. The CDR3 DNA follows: TGTGCCAGCAGCCCCCTGACTAGTAGTGCAGATACGCAGTATTTT. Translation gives CASSPLTSSADTQYF. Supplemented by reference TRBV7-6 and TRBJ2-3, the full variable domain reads GAGVSQSPRYKVTKRGQDVALRCDPISGHVSLYWYRQALGQGPEFLTYFNYEAQQDKSGLPNDRFSAERPEGSISTLTIQRTEQRDSAMYRCASSPLTSSADTQYFGPGTRLTVL.

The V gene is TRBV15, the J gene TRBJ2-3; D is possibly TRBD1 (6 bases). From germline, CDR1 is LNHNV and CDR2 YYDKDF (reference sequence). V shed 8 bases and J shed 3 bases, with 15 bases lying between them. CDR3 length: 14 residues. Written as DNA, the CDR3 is TGTGCCACCGCACCGGGACATAGTACAGATACGCAGTATTTT. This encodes CATAPGHSTDTQYF.

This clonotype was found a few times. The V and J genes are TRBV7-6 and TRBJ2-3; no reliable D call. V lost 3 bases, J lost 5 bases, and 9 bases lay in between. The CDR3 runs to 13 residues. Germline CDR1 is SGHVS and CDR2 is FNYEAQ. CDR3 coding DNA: TGTGCCAGCAGCTTGATGAGAGGAGATACGCAGTATTTT. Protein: CASSLMRGDTQYF.

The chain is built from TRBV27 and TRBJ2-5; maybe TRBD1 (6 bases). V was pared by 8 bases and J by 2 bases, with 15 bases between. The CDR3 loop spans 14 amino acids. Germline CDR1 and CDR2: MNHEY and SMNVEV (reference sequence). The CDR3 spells CASHSWGPQETQYF. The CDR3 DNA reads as TGTGCCAGCCACTCGTGGGGGCCACAAGAGACCCAGTACTTC.

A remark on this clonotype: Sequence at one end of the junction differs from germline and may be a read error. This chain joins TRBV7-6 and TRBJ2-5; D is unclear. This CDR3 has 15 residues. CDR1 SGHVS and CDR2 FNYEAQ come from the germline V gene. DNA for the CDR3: TGTACCAGCAGCTTAGCCGTCGGTCATCAAGAGACCCAGTACTTC. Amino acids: CTSSLAVGHQETQYF. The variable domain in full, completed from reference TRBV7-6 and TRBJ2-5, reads GAGVSQSPRYKVTKRGQDVALRCDPISGHVSLYWYRQALGQGPEFLTYFNYEAQQDKSGLPNDRFSAERPEGSISTLTIQRTEQRDSAMYRCTSSLAVGHQETQYFGPGTRLLVL.

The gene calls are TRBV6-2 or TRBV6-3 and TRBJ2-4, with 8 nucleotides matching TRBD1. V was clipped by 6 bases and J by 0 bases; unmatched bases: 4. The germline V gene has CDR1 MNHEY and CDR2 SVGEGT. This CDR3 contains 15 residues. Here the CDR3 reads CASSDQGAAKNIQYF. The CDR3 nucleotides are TGTGCCAGCAGCGATCAGGGGGCAGCCAAAAACATTCAGTACTTC.

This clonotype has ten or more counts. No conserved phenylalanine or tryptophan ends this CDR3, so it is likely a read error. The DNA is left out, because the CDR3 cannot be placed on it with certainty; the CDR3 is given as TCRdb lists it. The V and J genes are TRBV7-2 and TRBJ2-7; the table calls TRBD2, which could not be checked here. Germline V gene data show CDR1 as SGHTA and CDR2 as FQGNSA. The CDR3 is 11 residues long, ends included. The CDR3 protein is CASSYPRLAGL.

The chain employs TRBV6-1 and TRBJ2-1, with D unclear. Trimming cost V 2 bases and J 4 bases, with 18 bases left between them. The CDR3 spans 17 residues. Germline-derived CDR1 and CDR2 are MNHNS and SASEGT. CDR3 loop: CASSERYEGLGYNEQFF. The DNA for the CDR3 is TGTGCCAGCAGTGAAAGATACGAAGGTCTCGGGTACAATGAGCAGTTCTTC.

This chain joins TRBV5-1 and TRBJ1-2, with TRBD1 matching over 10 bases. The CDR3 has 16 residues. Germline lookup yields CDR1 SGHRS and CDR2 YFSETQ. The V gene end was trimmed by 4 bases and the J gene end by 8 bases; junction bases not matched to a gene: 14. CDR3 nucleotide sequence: TGCGCCAGCAGCCCTTCCCGGGACAGGGGTTCCGGCGGCTACACCTTC. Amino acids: CASSPSRDRGSGGYTF.

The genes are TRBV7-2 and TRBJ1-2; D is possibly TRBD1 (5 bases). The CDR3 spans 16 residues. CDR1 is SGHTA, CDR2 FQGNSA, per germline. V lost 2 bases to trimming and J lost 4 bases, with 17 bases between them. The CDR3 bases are TGTGCCAGCAGCTTACTAAGAGGGGCGCGCGGCTATGGCTACACCTTC. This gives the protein CASSLLRGARGYGYTF.

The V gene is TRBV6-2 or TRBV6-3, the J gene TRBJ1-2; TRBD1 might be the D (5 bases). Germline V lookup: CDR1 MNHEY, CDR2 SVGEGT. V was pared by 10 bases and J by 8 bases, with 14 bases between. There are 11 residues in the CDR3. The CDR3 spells CATVGGNGYTF. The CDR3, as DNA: TGTGCCACAGTTGGGGGAAACGGCTACACCTTC.

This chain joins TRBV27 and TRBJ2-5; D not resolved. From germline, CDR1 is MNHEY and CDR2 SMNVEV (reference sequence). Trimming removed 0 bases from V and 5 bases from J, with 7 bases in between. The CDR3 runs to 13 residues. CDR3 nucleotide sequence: TGTGCCAGCAGTTTATCGGTCGACGAGACCCAGTACTTC. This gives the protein CASSLSVDETQYF.

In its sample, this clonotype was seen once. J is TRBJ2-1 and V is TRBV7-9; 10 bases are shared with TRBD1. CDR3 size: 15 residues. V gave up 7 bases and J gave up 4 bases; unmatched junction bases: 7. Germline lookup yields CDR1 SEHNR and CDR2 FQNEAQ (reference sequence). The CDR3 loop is CASNGDRGPYNEQFF. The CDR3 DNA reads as TGTGCCAGCAACGGAGACAGGGGGCCATACAATGAGCAGTTCTTC.

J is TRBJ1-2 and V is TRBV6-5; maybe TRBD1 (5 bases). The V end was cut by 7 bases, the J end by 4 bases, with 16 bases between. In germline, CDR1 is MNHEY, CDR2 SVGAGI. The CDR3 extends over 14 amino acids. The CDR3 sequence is CASTLGRGSYGYTF. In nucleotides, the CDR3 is TGTGCCAGCACCCTGGGGCGGGGTTCCTATGGCTACACCTTC.

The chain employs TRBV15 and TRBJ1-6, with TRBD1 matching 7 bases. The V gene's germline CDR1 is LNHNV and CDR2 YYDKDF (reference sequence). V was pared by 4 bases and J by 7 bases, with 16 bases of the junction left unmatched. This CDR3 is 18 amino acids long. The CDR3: CATSTWAERTGDNSPLHF. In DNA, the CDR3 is TGTGCCACCAGCACCTGGGCGGAAAGAACAGGGGACAATTCACCCCTCCACTTT. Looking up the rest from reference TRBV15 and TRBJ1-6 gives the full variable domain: DAMVIQNPRYQVTQFGKPVTLSCSQTLNHNVMYWYQQKSSQAPKLLFHYYDKDFNNEADTPDNFQSRRPNTSFCFLDIRSPGLGDTAMYLCATSTWAERTGDNSPLHFGNGTRLTVT.

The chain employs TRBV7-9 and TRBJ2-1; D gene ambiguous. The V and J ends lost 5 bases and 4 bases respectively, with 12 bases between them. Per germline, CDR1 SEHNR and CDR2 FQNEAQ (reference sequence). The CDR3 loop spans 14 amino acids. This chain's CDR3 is CASSGRPGYNEQFF. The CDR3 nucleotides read TGTGCCAGCAGCGGCCGACCTGGGTACAATGAGCAGTTCTTC.

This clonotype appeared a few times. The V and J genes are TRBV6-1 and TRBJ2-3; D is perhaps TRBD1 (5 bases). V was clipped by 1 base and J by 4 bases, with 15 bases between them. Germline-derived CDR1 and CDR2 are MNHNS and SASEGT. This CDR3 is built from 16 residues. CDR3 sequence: CASSEDGAPFPDTQYF. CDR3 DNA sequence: TGTGCCAGCAGTGAAGATGGGGCCCCGTTCCCAGATACGCAGTATTTT.

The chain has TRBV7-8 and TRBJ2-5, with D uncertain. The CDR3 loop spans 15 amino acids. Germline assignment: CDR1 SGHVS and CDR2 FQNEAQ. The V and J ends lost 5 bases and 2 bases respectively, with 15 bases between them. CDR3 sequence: CASSPAVANQETQYF. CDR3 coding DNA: TGTGCCAGCAGCCCCGCGGTGGCCAATCAAGAGACCCAGTACTTC.

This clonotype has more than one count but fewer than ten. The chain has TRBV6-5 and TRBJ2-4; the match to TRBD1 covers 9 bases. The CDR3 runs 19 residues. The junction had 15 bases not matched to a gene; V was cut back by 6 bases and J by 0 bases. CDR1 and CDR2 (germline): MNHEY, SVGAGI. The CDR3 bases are TGTGCCAGCAGGACGACAGGGACAGGGCGGTTTCTAGCCAAAAACATTCAGTACTTC. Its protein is CASRTTGTGRFLAKNIQYF.

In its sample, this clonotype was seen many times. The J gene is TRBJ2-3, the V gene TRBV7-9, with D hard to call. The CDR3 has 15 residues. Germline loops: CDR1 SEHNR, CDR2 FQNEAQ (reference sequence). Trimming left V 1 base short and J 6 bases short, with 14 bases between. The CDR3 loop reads CASSLDYRARDTQYF. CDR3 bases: TGTGCCAGCAGCTTAGACTACCGGGCGCGGGATACGCAGTATTTT.

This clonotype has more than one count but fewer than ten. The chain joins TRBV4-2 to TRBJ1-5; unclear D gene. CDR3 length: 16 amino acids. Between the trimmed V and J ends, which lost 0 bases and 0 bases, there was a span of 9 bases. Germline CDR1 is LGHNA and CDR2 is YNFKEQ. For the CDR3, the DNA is TGTGCCAGCAGCCAAGAACACCCTCTTAGCAATCAGCCCCAGCATTTT. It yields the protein CASSQEHPLSNQPQHF.